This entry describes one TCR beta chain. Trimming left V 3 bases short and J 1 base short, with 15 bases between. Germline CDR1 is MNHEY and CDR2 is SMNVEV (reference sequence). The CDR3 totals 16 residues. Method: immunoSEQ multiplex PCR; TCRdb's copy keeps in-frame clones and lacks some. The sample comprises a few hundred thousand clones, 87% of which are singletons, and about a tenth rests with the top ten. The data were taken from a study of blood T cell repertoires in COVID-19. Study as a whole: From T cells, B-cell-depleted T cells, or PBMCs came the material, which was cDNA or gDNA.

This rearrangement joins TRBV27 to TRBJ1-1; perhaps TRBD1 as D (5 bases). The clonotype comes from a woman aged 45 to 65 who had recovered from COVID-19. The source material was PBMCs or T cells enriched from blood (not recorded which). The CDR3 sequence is CASSFVRGWANTEAFF. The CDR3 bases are TGTGCCAGCAGTTTTGTTAGGGGCTGGGCGAACACTGAAGCTTTCTTT.